A single sample is the source of the 30 T cell receptor beta chains below, sequenced in a study of T cells after yellow fever vaccination. TCRdb reprocessed the 5' RACE reads with MiXCR, giving one entry per CDR3 protein. The sample holds approximately 300,000 distinct CDR3 sequences, around a tenth seen once. This specimen consisted of CD4+ T cells sorted from PBMCs, obtained 45 days after the yellow fever booster vaccination. Receptor source: a man aged 18 to 29 who received the YFV17D yellow fever vaccine.

The rearrangement joins TRBV6-5 to TRBJ1-5, with D perhaps TRBD1 (5 bases). Trimming took off 6 bases at V and 12 bases at J, with 18 bases between the two ends. Germline V lookup: CDR1 MNHEY, CDR2 SVGAGI. The CDR3 extends over 13 amino acids. In DNA, the CDR3 is TGTGCCAGCAGAGAGGCCTCAGGGACCGTCCAGCATTTT. It is translated as CASREASGTVQHF.

This clonotype was seen only a few times. The CDR3 is CSAKDSSSGNTIYF. CDR3 nucleotide sequence: TGCAGTGCCAAGGACAGCAGCTCTGGAAACACCATATATTTT. J is TRBJ1-3 and V is TRBV20-1; D is perhaps TRBD1 (6 bases). The CDR3 is 14 amino acids. V was clipped by 6 bases and J by 0 bases, with 12 bases between them. Germline V gene data show CDR1 as DFQATT and CDR2 as SNEGSKA (reference sequence).

This clonotype was seen only a few times. The CDR3 is CASSAGQIRKNEQFF. DNA for the CDR3: TGTGCCAGCAGCGCCGGACAGATTCGTAAAAATGAGCAGTTCTTC. V and J are TRBV14 and TRBJ2-1; a possible D gene is TRBD1 (6 bases). CDR1 SGHDN and CDR2 FVKESK come from the germline V gene. This CDR3 spans 15 amino acids. Trimming removed 5 bases at V and 7 bases at J, with 18 bases between.

The genes are TRBV5-4 and TRBJ2-3, with 9 bases aligning to TRBD2. The germline V gene has CDR1 SGHNT and CDR2 YYREEE (reference sequence). The CDR3 sequence is 16 residues long. Germline trimming cut 6 bases from V and 2 bases from J; bases unmatched to any gene: 10. The CDR3 is CASTGGGGGYTDTQYF. In nucleotides, the CDR3 is TGTGCCAGCACCGGTGGCGGGGGGGGATACACAGATACGCAGTATTTT.

V usage is TRBV27 and J usage is TRBJ2-7, with D possibly TRBD1 on 6 matching bases. Trimming cost V 4 bases and J 4 bases, with 11 bases left between them. The CDR3 is 13 amino acids. Germline values: CDR1 MNHEY, CDR2 SMNVEV (reference sequence). CDR3 nucleotide sequence: TGTGCCAGCAGTTCGAGACAGGTATACGAGCAGTACGTC. As protein: CASSSRQVYEQYV.

This chain connects TRBV29-1 to TRBJ1-1, with D unclear. Germline V gene data show CDR1 as SQVTM and CDR2 as ANQGSEA. V dropped 1 base and J dropped 5 bases, with 11 bases sitting between them. The CDR3 length is 13 residues. DNA for the CDR3: TGCAGCGTTGAAGCACCGGTTAGGACTGAAGCTTTCTTT. It encodes CSVEAPVRTEAFF.

This clonotype turned up a few times. The CDR3 here is CASSLGQGAQPQHF. The CDR3 nucleotides read TGTGCCAGCAGTTTAGGACAGGGGGCACAGCCCCAGCATTTT. This chain links TRBV28 with TRBJ1-5, with 11 bases that match TRBD1. Germline V lookup: CDR1 MDHEN, CDR2 SYDVKM. V trimming: 2 bases; J trimming: 7 bases; junction bases outside the gene matches: 1. CDR3 length: 14 residues.

This clonotype was seen more than once but under ten times. This chain links TRBV5-5 with TRBJ2-3; 7 bases agree with TRBD1. Trimming removed 4 bases from V and 5 bases from J; junction bases left unmatched: 13. The CDR3 has 16 residues. The germline gives CDR1 SGHKS, CDR2 YYEKEE (reference sequence). The CDR3 DNA sequence: TGTGCCAGCAGCGGCGTCGGACAGGACGGAGGAGATACGCAGTATTTT. Translating gives CASSGVGQDGGDTQYF.

This clonotype was seen only a few times. The chain uses TRBV5-1 and TRBJ2-7; D may be TRBD1 (5 bases). Trimming left V 0 bases short and J 2 bases short, with 9 bases between. There are 14 residues in the CDR3. Germline lookup yields CDR1 SGHRS and CDR2 YFSETQ. The chain's CDR3 is CASSLGAGTYEQYV. As DNA, the CDR3 is TGCGCCAGCAGCTTGGGGGCAGGGACCTACGAGCAGTACGTC.

This clonotype has more than one count but fewer than ten. The V gene is TRBV5-5, the J gene TRBJ1-5; D gene uncertain. V gave up 1 base and J gave up 0 bases, with 8 bases separating them. The V gene's germline CDR1 is SGHKS and CDR2 YYEKEE (reference sequence). The CDR3 is 15 amino acids. CDR3 DNA sequence: TGTGCCAGCAGCTTGAATACGAATAGCAATCAGCCCCAGCATTTT. Translated: CASSLNTNSNQPQHF.

This clonotype was seen a single time. A read error may produce the germline difference seen at one junction end. The gene calls are TRBV10-3 and TRBJ1-1, with D tentatively TRBD1 (5 bases). From germline, CDR1 is ENHRY and CDR2 SYGVKD. There are 14 residues in the CDR3. The CDR3 loop reads CAVGGGGLNTEAFF. The CDR3, as DNA: TGCGCCGTCGGGGGGGGAGGCTTGAACACTGAAGCTTTCTTT.

The genes are TRBV4-3 and TRBJ1-4, with D possibly being TRBD1 (6 bases). The V gene lost 3 bases and the J gene lost 11 bases, with 13 bases spanning the gap. CDR1 LGHNA and CDR2 YSLEER come from the germline V gene. The CDR3 consists of 13 residues. The CDR3 here is CASSQLKGEKLFF. The DNA of the CDR3 is TGCGCCAGCAGCCAGCTAAAGGGGGAGAAACTGTTTTTT.

This clonotype was seen a handful of times. This chain uses TRBV2 with TRBJ2-3; 9 nucleotides match TRBD2. The germline gives CDR1 SNHLY, CDR2 FYNNEI. The trim removed 2 bases at V and 1 base at J, leaving 4 bases unmatched. The CDR3 totals 16 residues. The CDR3 DNA is TGTGCCAGCAGTGAACCTAGGACTAGCGGCACAGATACGCAGTATTTT. It codes for CASSEPRTSGTDTQYF.

This clonotype was picked up a small number of times. J is TRBJ2-7 and V is TRBV4-2; D not resolved. With 0 bases removed from V and 2 bases from J, the gap between germline ends came to 5 bases. CDR3 length: 13 residues. The germline V gene has CDR1 LGHNA and CDR2 YNFKEQ. The CDR3 DNA sequence: TGTGCCAGCAGCCAAGATCTCACCTACGAGCAGTACGTC. Its translation: CASSQDLTYEQYV.

CDR3 region: CSARARDRTNEQFF. CDR3 sequence (DNA): TGCAGTGCTCGGGCCCGGGACAGGACCAATGAGCAGTTCTTC. The rearrangement joins TRBV20-1 to TRBJ2-1; 8 bases map to TRBD1. The CDR3 totals 14 residues. The junction had 9 bases not matched to a gene; V was cut back by 5 bases and J by 6 bases. Germline V gene sequence: CDR1 DFQATT, CDR2 SNEGSKA (reference sequence).

This chain connects TRBV5-1 to TRBJ1-2; 10 bases line up with TRBD1. Germline values: CDR1 SGHRS, CDR2 YFSETQ. J was trimmed by 5 bases and V by 4 bases; bases with no gene match: 5. The CDR3 contains 14 residues. This chain's CDR3 is CASSRDRGTYGYTF. CDR3 coding DNA: TGCGCCAGCAGCCGGGACAGGGGAACTTATGGCTACACCTTC. The complete variable domain, with remaining parts taken from reference TRBV5-1 and TRBJ1-2, reads KAGVTQTPRYLIKTRGQQVTLSCSPISGHRSVSWYQQTPGQGLQFLFEYFSETQRNKGNFPGRFSGRQFSNSRSEMNVSTLELGDSALYLCASSRDRGTYGYTFGSGTRLTVV.

V usage is TRBV7-9 and J usage is TRBJ1-2; D unclear. CDR3 length: 15 residues. Between the trimmed V and J ends, which lost 1 base and 6 bases, there was a span of 15 bases. Germline loops: CDR1 SEHNR, CDR2 FQNEAQ (reference sequence). CDR3 in amino acids: CASSLVYDSSDGYTF. The CDR3 DNA follows: TGTGCCAGCAGCTTAGTCTATGACTCGTCCGATGGCTACACCTTC.

The V gene is TRBV19, the J gene TRBJ2-3; 11 bases match TRBD2. Germline V gene sequence: CDR1 LNHDA, CDR2 SQIVND (reference sequence). J was trimmed by 6 bases and V by 9 bases; bases with no gene match: 5. The CDR3 covers 13 residues. The CDR3: CASVAGGSDTQYF. CDR3 coding DNA: TGTGCCAGCGTAGCGGGGGGGTCGGATACGCAGTATTTT.

This clonotype was counted a few times. The chain is built from TRBV12-3 or TRBV12-4 and TRBJ2-3, with 8 bases lining up with TRBD1. The V segment lost 6 bases and the J segment 2 bases; nucleotides outside the gene matches: 7. This CDR3 has 15 amino acids. The CDR3 sequence: CASSRRTGNTDTQYF. CDR3 DNA sequence: TGTGCCAGCAGCCGAAGGACAGGGAACACAGATACGCAGTATTTT.

The sample holds a few counts of this clonotype. The gene calls are TRBV7-2 and TRBJ2-7; perhaps TRBD2 as D (5 bases). Germline V CDR1 and CDR2: SGHTA, FQGNSA. The ends were cut back, 2 bases at V and 3 bases at J, with 14 bases in the middle. This CDR3 is 15 amino acids long. This CDR3 is CASSLKIGGRYEQYF. Here the CDR3 DNA reads TGTGCCAGCAGCTTAAAAATAGGAGGACGCTACGAGCAGTACTTC.

This clonotype was observed at least ten times. The chain joins TRBV5-6 to TRBJ1-2; D is ambiguous. Looked up from germline, CDR1 is SGHDT and CDR2 is YYEEEE. V lost 0 bases to trimming and J lost 7 bases, with 7 bases between them. This CDR3 region has 12 residues. In nucleotides, the CDR3 is TGTGCCAGCAGCTTGGAGTCGGGTGGCTACACCTTC. Its translation: CASSLESGGYTF. Drawing the rest from reference TRBV5-6 and TRBJ1-2, the complete variable domain is DAGVTQSPTHLIKTRGQQVTLRCSPKSGHDTVSWYQQALGQGPQFIFQYYEEEERQRGNFPDRFSGHQFPNYSSELNVNALLLGDSALYLCASSLESGGYTFGSGTRLTVV.

V and J are TRBV6-2 or TRBV6-3 and TRBJ2-4; unclear D gene. This CDR3 contains 13 residues. Germline V CDR1 and CDR2: MNHEY, SVGEGT. Trimming took off 8 bases at V and 0 bases at J, with 8 bases between the two ends. The CDR3 region has the DNA TGTGCCAGCGGTGGTTTAGCCAAAAACATTCAGTACTTC. This codes for CASGGLAKNIQYF.

A note on this clonotype: One junction end does not reproduce the germline sequence, and a read error may be involved. The gene calls are TRBV5-6 and TRBJ2-6, with D possibly being TRBD1 (5 bases). CDR3 length equals 16 residues. The V gene's germline CDR1 is SGHDT and CDR2 YYEEEE. CDR3 nucleotide sequence: TGTGTCAGCAGCTTCAGGGCAGGGTCGGGGGCCAACGTCCTGACTTTC. Translated: CVSSFRAGSGANVLTF.

The chain has TRBV2 and TRBJ1-5, with unresolved D. Between the trimmed V and J ends, which lost 3 bases and 4 bases, there was a span of 7 bases. Germline CDR1 is SNHLY and CDR2 is FYNNEI. The CDR3 is made up of 13 amino acids. The CDR3 DNA sequence: TGTGCCAGCAGTGACGTTTTTAATCAGCCCCAGCATTTT. Protein product: CASSDVFNQPQHF.

This clonotype was counted a few times. This chain joins TRBV3-1 and TRBJ2-7, with a possible D match to TRBD2 (6 bases). This CDR3 is built from 17 residues. CDR1 and CDR2 from the germline V gene are LGHDT and YNNKEL (reference sequence). V was trimmed by 0 bases and J by 1 base, leaving 16 bases between them. CDR3 region: CASSQDRGRGGSYEQYF. The CDR3 nucleotides read TGTGCCAGCAGCCAAGATAGAGGGCGTGGGGGGTCCTACGAGCAGTACTTC.

The J gene is TRBJ2-7, the V gene TRBV19; D call uncertain. CDR1 is LNHDA and CDR2 is SQIVND in the germline V gene (reference sequence). V was cut by 5 bases and J by 4 bases, with 24 bases left in between. The CDR3 length is 17 residues. The chain's CDR3 is CASSPRRSPRRQYEQYF. As DNA, the CDR3 is TGTGCCAGTAGTCCCCGCCGGTCCCCGAGACGGCAATACGAGCAGTACTTC.

This clonotype appeared a few times. The chain has TRBV5-1 and TRBJ2-6; D may be TRBD1 (6 bases). The germline CDR1 and CDR2 sequences are SGHRS and YFSETQ. The CDR3 loop spans 17 amino acids. The ends were cut back, 1 base at V and 0 bases at J, with 11 bases in the middle. CDR3 sequence (DNA): TGCGCCAGCAGCTTGTCTACAGGGAACTCTGGGGCCAACGTCCTGACTTTC. Protein: CASSLSTGNSGANVLTF.

The genes are TRBV7-9 and TRBJ1-2; the D gene is possibly TRBD1 (5 bases). Germline lookup yields CDR1 SEHNR and CDR2 FQNEAQ (reference sequence). V shed 5 bases and J shed 0 bases, with 13 bases lying between them. This CDR3 contains 15 residues. CDR3 amino acids: CASSAGASPNYGYTF. The CDR3 DNA follows: TGTGCCAGCAGCGCCGGGGCCTCACCTAACTATGGCTACACCTTC.

This clonotype was observed a few times. The rearrangement links TRBV3-1 to TRBJ2-1; D might be TRBD2 (7 bases). The CDR3 totals 13 residues. The ends were cut back, 4 bases at V and 15 bases at J, with 19 bases in the middle. Per the germline V gene, CDR1 is LGHDT and CDR2 is YNNKEL (reference sequence). CDR3: CASSPSRGAGTFF. Written as DNA, the CDR3 is TGTGCCAGCAGCCCAAGTCGGGGGGCCGGGACGTTCTTC.

This clonotype appeared many times. V is TRBV24-1 and J is TRBJ2-1, with 11 bases that match TRBD2. Germline V gene data show CDR1 as KGHDR and CDR2 as SFDVKD. Trimming removed 7 bases from V and 7 bases from J; junction bases left unmatched: 8. The CDR3 is made up of 15 amino acids. The CDR3 here is CATSSSGGAGNEQFF. The CDR3 nucleotides are TGTGCCACCAGCAGTAGCGGGGGGGCCGGAAATGAGCAGTTCTTC.